What follows are 13 T cell receptor gamma chains derived from one specimen sequenced in a study of intestinal T cells in coeliac disease. The TRG library came from about 200 ng of biopsy DNA amplified with LymphoTrack primers. TCRdb re-identified clones in the multiplex PCR reads via CATT. The sample includes fewer than 1,400 gamma-chain clones, more than 45% of them seen just once. Each case's genomic DNA was extracted from ten roughly 5.1-µm formalin-fixed paraffin-embedded scrolls. Sequencing used a duodenal biopsy. The receptors were sampled from a human donor with celiac disease.

This chain joins TRGV2 and TRGJ1 or TRGJ2. In germline, CDR1 is EGSNGY, CDR2 YDSYNSKV. This CDR3 is built from 13 residues. Germline trimming cut 1 base from V and 7 bases from J; bases unmatched to any gene: 7. The DNA for the CDR3 is TGTGCCACCTGGGACGGAGACGTATATAAGAAACTCTTT. This gives the protein CATWDGDVYKKLF.

This clone is labeled as large. The V call is TRGV2, the J call TRGJ1 or TRGJ2. This CDR3 region has 13 residues. J gave up 4 bases and V 1 base, and 4 bases lay outside the gene matches. CDR1 and CDR2 (germline): EGSNGY, YDSYNSKV. The CDR3 bases are TGTGCCACCTGGGACGGCCACTATTATAAGAAACTCTTT. Translating it yields CATWDGHYYKKLF.

A word on this clone: Given a much more abundant clone one base away, this may be a read error. This chain joins TRGV4 and TRGJP1. CDR3 length: 16 amino acids. Germline lookup yields CDR1 EGSTGY and CDR2 YDSYTSSV. This chain's CDR3 is CAAWDGPGSTGWFKIF. CDR3 nucleotide sequence: TGTGCCGCCTGGGATGGGCCCGGGTCCACTGGTTGGTTCAAGATATTT.

The sample holds a few counts of this clone. Other DNA sequences in this sample translate to the same CDR3. The V gene is TRGV2, the J gene TRGJ1 or TRGJ2. The ends lost 1 base at V and 9 bases at J; junction bases unmatched: 6. Germline loops: CDR1 EGSNGY, CDR2 YDSYNSKV. The CDR3 length is 12 residues. The CDR3 nucleotides are TGTGCCACCTGGGACGGCCCCGGTAAGAAACTCTTT. This translates into CATWDGPGKKLF.

Only one count was recorded for this clone. This may arise from a read error, as a much more abundant clone is one base away. The chain carries TRGV3 and TRGJP2. The J segment lost 0 bases and the V segment lost 5 bases, leaving 12 bases of the junction unmatched. Germline assignment: CDR1 VTNTFY and CDR2 YDVSTARD (reference sequence). The CDR3 loop spans 17 amino acids. CDR3 residues: CATWGRRSYSSDWIKTF. Written as DNA, the CDR3 is TGTGCCACCTGGGGCAGACGATCCTATAGTAGTGATTGGATCAAGACGTTT.

Note on this clone: Being one base from a much bigger clone, this may be a read error. Distinct nucleotide sequences in the sample also encode this CDR3. The chain carries TRGV3 and TRGJP2. The germline gives CDR1 VTNTFY, CDR2 YDVSTARD (reference sequence). V trimming: 0 bases; J trimming: 0 bases; junction bases outside the gene matches: 7. The CDR3 is 17 residues long. The CDR3 region has the DNA TGTGCCACCTGGGACAGGCGATCCTATAGTAGTGATTGGATCAAGACGTTT. It yields the protein CATWDRRSYSSDWIKTF.

V usage is TRGV3 and J usage is TRGJ1 or TRGJ2. Germline CDR1 VTNTFY, CDR2 YDVSTARD (reference sequence). This CDR3 spans 17 amino acids. V dropped 2 bases and J dropped 4; count of bases not matched to a gene: 17. The chain's CDR3 is CATWDIFRGVRYYKKLF. The CDR3 coding sequence is TGTGCCACCTGGGACATTTTCCGCGGAGTCAGATATTATAAGAAACTCTTT.

This clone was seen more than once but under ten times. The chain joins TRGV10 to TRGJP1. TRGV10 is given ORF status, its function remaining uncertain. Trimming at V came to 8 bases and at J to 12 bases, leaving 4 bases not matched to a gene. CDR3 length: 10 residues. The CDR3 loop is CAAWDRFKIF. Here the CDR3 DNA reads TGTGCTGCGTGGGATAGGTTCAAGATATTT.

There are a few counts of this clone. The chain employs TRGV4 and TRGJ1 or TRGJ2. This CDR3 is built from 9 residues. CDR1 EGSTGY and CDR2 YDSYTSSV come from the germline V gene. The CDR3 is CAPVTKKLF. DNA of the CDR3: TGTGCACCTGTCACCAAGAAACTCTTT.

This chain connects TRGV2 to TRGJ1 or TRGJ2. The CDR3 covers 14 residues. The germline gives CDR1 EGSNGY, CDR2 YDSYNSKV. The V segment lost 1 base and the J segment 6 bases; nucleotides outside the gene matches: 9. Here the CDR3 DNA reads TGTGCCACCTGGGACGGCATCGGAATTTATAAGAAACTCTTT. This codes for CATWDGIGIYKKLF.

A single count supports this clone. The CDR3 nucleotides read TGTGCCACCTGGGATGGGGCAGGGGCGGATTATTATAAGAAACTCTTT. This codes for CATWDGAGADYYKKLF. The genes are TRGV4 and TRGJ1 or TRGJ2. Germline V gives CDR1 EGSTGY, CDR2 YDSYTSSV. The CDR3 contains 16 residues. The V and J ends lost 0 bases and 2 bases, in that order; junction bases with no gene match: 10.

By proportion, this clone is large. Sequence at one end of the junction differs from germline and may be a read error. The rearrangement joins TRGV8 to TRGJP1. Germline V lookup: CDR1 VENAVY, CDR2 YDSYNSRV. This CDR3 is built from 13 residues. The DNA for the CDR3 is TGTGCCACCTTGGATACCACTGGTTGGTTCAAGATATTT. This gives the protein CATLDTTGWFKIF.

This chain uses TRGV10 with TRGJ1 or TRGJ2. TRGV10 is labeled an ORF, and its function is uncertain. CDR3 length: 14 residues. The V and J ends lost 8 bases and 13 bases, in that order; junction bases with no gene match: 21. In DNA, the CDR3 is TGTGCTGCGTGGCCCCCCGGTAGGAGTATAAGAAAACTCTTT. Translation: CAAWPPGRSIRKLF.